One sample yielded the 4 T cell receptor beta chains listed below, sequenced in a study of T-cell reconstitution after alpha-beta-depleted transplantation in children. During its preparation, the TCRbeta library received unique molecular identifiers. One entry per CDR3 protein results from TCRdb running MiXCR on the PCR reads. The repertoire holds about 610,000 distinct CDR3 sequences, with about 10% as singletons. Sequenced here: PBMCs from the stem cell graft donor, sampled from the stem cell graft. The receptors originated from a human donor who donated a stem cell graft to a child with acute myeloid leukemia.

This clonotype turned up a few times. This chain joins TRBV28 and TRBJ2-1, with 8 nucleotides matching TRBD2. The V and J ends lost 6 bases and 7 bases, in that order; junction bases with no gene match: 11. CDR1 is MDHEN and CDR2 is SYDVKM in the germline V gene. This CDR3 spans 15 amino acids. DNA for the CDR3: TGTGCCAGCAGAAGAACAATAGCGGGAAGGAATGAGCAGTTCTTC. It is translated as CASRRTIAGRNEQFF.

This clonotype was recorded a few times. The rearrangement uses TRBV20-1 and TRBJ1-4; no firm D call. This CDR3 is 13 amino acids long. From germline, CDR1 is DFQATT and CDR2 SNEGSKA (reference sequence). The V end lost 0 bases, the J end lost 4 bases, and 6 bases lay between the germline ends. The CDR3 region is CSARDSRNEKLFF. In DNA form, the CDR3 reads TGCAGTGCTAGAGACAGCCGTAATGAAAAACTGTTTTTT.

Many counts were recorded for this clonotype. The chain uses TRBV5-1 and TRBJ2-3, with 8 bases matching TRBD2. Trimming removed 2 bases from V and 2 bases from J; junction bases left unmatched: 4. CDR1 and CDR2 from the germline V gene are SGHRS and YFSETQ. This CDR3 is built from 15 residues. This chain's CDR3 is CASSLAGAFTDTQYF. CDR3 nucleotides: TGCGCCAGCAGCTTAGCGGGGGCCTTCACAGATACGCAGTATTTT.

V is TRBV11-3 and J is TRBJ2-4; the match to TRBD2 covers 15 bases. The J segment lost 6 bases and the V segment lost 1 base, leaving 19 bases of the junction unmatched. The CDR3 is 22 residues long. The germline gives CDR1 SGHNT, CDR2 YENEEA. Here the CDR3 DNA reads TGTGCCAGCAGCTTAGGAGACTTGGGGAGGACTAGCGGGAGGGATATGGTAAACATTCAGTACTTC. The encoded protein is CASSLGDLGRTSGRDMVNIQYF.